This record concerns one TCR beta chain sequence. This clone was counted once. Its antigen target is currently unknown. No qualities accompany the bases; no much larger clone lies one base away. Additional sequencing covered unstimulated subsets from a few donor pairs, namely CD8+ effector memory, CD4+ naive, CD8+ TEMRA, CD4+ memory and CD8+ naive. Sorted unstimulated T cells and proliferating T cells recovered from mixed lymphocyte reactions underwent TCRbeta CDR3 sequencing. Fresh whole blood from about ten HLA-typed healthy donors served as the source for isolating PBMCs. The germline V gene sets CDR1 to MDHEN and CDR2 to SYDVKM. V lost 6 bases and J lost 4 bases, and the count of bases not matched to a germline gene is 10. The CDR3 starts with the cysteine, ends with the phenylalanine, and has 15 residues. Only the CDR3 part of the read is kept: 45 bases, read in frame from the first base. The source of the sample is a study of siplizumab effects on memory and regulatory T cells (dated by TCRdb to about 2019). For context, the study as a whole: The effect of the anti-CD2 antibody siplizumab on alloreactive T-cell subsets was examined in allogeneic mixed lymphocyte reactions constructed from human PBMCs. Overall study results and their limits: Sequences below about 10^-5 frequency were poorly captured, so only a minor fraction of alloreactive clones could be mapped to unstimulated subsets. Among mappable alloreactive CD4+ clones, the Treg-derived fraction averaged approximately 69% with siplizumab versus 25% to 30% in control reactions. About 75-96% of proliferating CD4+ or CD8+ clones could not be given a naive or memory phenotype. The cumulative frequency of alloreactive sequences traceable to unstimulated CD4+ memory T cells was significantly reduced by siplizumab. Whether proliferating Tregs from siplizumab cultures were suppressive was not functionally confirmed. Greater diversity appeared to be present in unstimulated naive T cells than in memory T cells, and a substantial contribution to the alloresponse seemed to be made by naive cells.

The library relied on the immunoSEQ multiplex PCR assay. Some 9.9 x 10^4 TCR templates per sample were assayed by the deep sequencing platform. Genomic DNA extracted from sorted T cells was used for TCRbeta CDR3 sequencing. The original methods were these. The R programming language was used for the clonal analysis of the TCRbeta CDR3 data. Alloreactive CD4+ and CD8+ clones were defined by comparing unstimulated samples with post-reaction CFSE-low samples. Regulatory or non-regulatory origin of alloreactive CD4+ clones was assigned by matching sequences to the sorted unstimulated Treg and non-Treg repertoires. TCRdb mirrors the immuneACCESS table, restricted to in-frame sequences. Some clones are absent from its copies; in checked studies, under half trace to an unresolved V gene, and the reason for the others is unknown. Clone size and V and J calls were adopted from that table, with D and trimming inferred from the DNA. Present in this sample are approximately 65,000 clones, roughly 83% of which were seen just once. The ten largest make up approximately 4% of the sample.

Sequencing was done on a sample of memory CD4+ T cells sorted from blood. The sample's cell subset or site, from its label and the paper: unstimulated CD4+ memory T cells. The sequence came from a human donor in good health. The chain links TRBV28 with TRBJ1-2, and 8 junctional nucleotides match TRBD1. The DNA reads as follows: TGTGCCAGCAGCCAACCCACAGGGGGGTCCTATGGCTACACCTTC. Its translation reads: CASSQPTGGSYGYTF.